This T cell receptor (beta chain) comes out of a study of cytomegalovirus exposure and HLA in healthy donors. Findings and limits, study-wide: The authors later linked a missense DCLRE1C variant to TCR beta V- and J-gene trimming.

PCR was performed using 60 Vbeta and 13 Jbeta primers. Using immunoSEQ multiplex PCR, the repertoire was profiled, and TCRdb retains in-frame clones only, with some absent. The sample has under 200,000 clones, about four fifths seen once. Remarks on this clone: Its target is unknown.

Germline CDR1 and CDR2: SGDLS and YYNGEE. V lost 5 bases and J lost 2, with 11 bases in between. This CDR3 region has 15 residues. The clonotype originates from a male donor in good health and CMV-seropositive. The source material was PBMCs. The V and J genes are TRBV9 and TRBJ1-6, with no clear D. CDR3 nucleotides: TGTGCCAGCAGTCATGCTTCTACCTATAATTCACCCCTCCACTTT. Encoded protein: CASSHASTYNSPLHF.